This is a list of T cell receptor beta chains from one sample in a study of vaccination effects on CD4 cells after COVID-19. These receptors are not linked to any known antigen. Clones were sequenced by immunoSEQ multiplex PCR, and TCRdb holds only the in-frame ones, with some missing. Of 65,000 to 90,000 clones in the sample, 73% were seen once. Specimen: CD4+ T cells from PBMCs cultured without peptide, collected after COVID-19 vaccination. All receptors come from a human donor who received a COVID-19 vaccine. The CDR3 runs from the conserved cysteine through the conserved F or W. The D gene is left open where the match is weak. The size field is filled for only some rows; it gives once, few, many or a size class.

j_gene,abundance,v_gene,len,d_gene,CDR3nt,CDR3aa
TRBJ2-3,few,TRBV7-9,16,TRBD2,TGTGCCAGCAGCCCGACTCGCGGGGGGGCCTCAGATACGCAGTATTTT,CASSPTRGGASDTQYF
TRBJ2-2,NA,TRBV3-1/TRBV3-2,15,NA,TGTGCCAGCAGCCAAGAGAGGACTATAATGGGGGAGCTGTTTTTT,CASSQERTIMGELFF
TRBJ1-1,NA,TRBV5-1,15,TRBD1,TGCGCCAGCAGCTTGGACCGCACAGGGGGCACTGAAGCTTTCTTT,CASSLDRTGGTEAFF
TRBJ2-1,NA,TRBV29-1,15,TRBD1,TGCAGCGTTAAACCGGGACAGGGGGCTTATGGTGAGCAGTTCTTC,CSVKPGQGAYGEQFF
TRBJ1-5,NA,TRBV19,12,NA,TGTGCCAGTAGGGACCTCAATCAGCCCCAGCATTTT,CASRDLNQPQHF
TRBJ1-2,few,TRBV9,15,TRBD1,TGTGCCAGCAGCGCCGGGACAGGGTCTCAGGCTGGCTACACCTTC,CASSAGTGSQAGYTF
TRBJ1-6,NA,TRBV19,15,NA,TGTGCCAGTAGAGGTCCGGCCACTTATAATTCACCCCTCCACTTT,CASRGPATYNSPLHF
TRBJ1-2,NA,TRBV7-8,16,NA,TGTGCCAGCAGCTTAGAACCCCGGAAAGGGGGATATGGCTACACCTTC,CASSLEPRKGGYGYTF
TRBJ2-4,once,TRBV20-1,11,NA,TGCAGGGCCCGCGGCCAAAACATTCAGTACTTC,CRARGQNIQYF
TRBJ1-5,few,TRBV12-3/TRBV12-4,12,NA,TGTGCCAGCAGTCCAAAGGATCAGCCCCAGCATTTT,CASSPKDQPQHF
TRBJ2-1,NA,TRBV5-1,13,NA,TGCGCCAGCAGCTTGGTGTCGGAGAATGAGCAGTTCTTC,CASSLVSENEQFF
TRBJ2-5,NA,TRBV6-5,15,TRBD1,TGTGCCAGCAGTTACGGAGTGACAGGGGGGGAGACCCAGTACTTC,CASSYGVTGGETQYF
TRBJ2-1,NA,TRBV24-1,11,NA,TGTGCCACCAGTAGCTGGGAAGGGCAGTTCTTC,CATSSWEGQFF
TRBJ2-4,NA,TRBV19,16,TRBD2,TGTGCCAGTAAACCCCGGAGCGGGGGGGCCGTGGACATTCAGTACTTC,CASKPRSGGAVDIQYF
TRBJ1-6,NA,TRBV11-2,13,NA,TGTGCCAGCTCGGGCTTTTATAATTCACCCCTCCACTTT,CASSGFYNSPLHF
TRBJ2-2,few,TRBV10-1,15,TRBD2,TGCGCCAGCAGTGGGACTAGCGGAAGGACCGGGGAGCTGTTTTTT,CASSGTSGRTGELFF
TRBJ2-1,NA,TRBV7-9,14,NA,TGTGCCAGCAGACCATCGGGACGGGACAATGAGCAGTTCTTC,CASRPSGRDNEQFF
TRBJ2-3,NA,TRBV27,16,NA,TGTGCCAGCAGATTCTCACCACCCCAGGGCACAGATACGCAGTATTTT,CASRFSPPQGTDTQYF
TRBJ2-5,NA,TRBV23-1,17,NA,TGCGCCAGCAGTCAGCTTTGTGTGAGGGTGGGTAGAGAGACCCAGTACTTC,CASSQLCVRVGRETQYF
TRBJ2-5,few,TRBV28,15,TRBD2,TGTGCCAGCAGTCGTAGCGGGGGGCTTCAAGAGACCCAGTACTTC,CASSRSGGLQETQYF
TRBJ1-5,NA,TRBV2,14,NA,TGTGCCAGCAGTACCCTTGACAGCAATCAGCCCCAGCATTTT,CASSTLDSNQPQHF
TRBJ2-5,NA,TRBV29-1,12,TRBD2,TGCACCACGGGAGGTAACGAAGAGACCCAGTACTTC,CTTGGNEETQYF
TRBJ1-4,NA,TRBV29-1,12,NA,TGCAGCTTCTTGGATGGCGGCGAAAAACTGTTTTTT,CSFLDGGEKLFF
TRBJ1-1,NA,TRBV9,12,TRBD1,TGTGGAAAGCACAGGGGGGTCACTGAAGCTTTCTTT,CGKHRGVTEAFF
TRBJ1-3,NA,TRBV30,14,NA,TGTGCCTGGAGTCAATCAGTCTCTGGAAACACCATATATTTT,CAWSQSVSGNTIYF
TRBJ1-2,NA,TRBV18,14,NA,TGTGCCAGCTCACCGACGGTGGAGGGATATGGCTACACCTTC,CASSPTVEGYGYTF
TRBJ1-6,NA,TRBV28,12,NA,TGTGCCAGCGGCGATACGTGGTCACCCCTCCACTTT,CASGDTWSPLHF
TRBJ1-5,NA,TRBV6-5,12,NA,TGTGCCAGCAGAGGGGGAGATCAGCCCCAGCATTTT,CASRGGDQPQHF
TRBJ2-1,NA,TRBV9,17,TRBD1,TGTGCCAGCAGCGGGACCCGGGACAGGGGGCGGAATAGTGAGCAGTTCTTC,CASSGTRDRGRNSEQFF
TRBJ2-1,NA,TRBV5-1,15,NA,TGCGCCAGCAGCCCAACCGGGTTGGGATACAATGAGCAGTTCTTC,CASSPTGLGYNEQFF
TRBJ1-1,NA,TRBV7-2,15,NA,TGTGCCAGCAGCTTAGTTGGACAGCTAAACACTGAAGCTTTCTTT,CASSLVGQLNTEAFF
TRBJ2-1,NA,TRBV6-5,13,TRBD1,TGTGCCAGCACTCAGGGGGAGAACAATGAGCAGTTCTTC,CASTQGENNEQFF
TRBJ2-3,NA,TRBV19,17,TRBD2,TGTGCCAGTAGTTTCCCCTTGGGTAGCGGGGGCACAGATACGCAGTATTTT,CASSFPLGSGGTDTQYF
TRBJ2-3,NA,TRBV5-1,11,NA,TGCGCCAGCAGGGTGGGGGATACGCAGTATTTT,CASRVGDTQYF
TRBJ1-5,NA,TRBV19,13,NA,TGTGCCAGTAGTCTTAGACCTGATCAGCCCCAGCATTTT,CASSLRPDQPQHF